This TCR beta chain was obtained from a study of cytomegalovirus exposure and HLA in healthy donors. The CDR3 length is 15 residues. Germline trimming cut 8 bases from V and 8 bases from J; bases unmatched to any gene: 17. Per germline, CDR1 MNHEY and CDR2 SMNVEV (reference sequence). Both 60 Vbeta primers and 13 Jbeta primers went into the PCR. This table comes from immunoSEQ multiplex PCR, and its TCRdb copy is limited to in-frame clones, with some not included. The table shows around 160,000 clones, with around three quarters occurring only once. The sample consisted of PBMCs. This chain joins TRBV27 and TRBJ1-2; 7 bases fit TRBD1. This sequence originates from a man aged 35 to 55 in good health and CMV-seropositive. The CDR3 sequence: CASPLLQGLGGGYTF. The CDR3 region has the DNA TGTGCCAGCCCTCTCCTACAGGGGTTAGGGGGCGGCTACACCTTC.